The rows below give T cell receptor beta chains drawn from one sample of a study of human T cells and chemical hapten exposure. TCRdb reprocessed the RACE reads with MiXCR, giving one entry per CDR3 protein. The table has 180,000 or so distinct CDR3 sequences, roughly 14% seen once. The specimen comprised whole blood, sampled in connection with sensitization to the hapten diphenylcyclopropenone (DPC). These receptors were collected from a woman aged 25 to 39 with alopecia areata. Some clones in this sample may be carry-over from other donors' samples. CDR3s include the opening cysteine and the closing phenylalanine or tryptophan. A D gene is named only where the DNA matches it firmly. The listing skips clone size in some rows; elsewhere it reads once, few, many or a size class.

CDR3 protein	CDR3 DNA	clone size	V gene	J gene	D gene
CASSVGALAGERGEQFF	TGTGCCAGCAGCGTAGGGGCCCTAGCGGGAGAGCGGGGGGAGCAGTTCTTC	few	TRBV9	TRBJ2-1	TRBD2
CARGHPREQYF	TGTGCCAGGGGACACCCCAGGGAGCAGTACTTC	few	TRBV9	TRBJ2-7	.
CASSLVAVEQFF	TGTGCCAGCAGTTTGGTAGCGGTTGAGCAGTTCTTC	once	TRBV12-3/TRBV12-4	TRBJ2-1	.
CASSLFPQAGSTEAFF	TGTGCCAGCAGCTTATTTCCCCAGGCGGGGAGCACTGAAGCTTTCTTT	.	TRBV7-8	TRBJ1-1	.
CASSQDDGGATDTQYF	TGCGCCAGCAGCCAAGATGATGGGGGGGCCACAGATACGCAGTATTTT	many	TRBV4-3	TRBJ2-3	.
CASSPFASARTDTQYF	TGTGCCAGCTCACCATTCGCCAGCGCCCGCACAGATACGCAGTATTTT	many	TRBV18	TRBJ2-3	.
CASSLQGAITDTQYF	TGTGCCAGTAGTTTACAGGGGGCGATCACAGATACGCAGTATTTT	.	TRBV19	TRBJ2-3	TRBD1
CASSKTGFSGNTIYF	TGTGCCAGCAGTAAAACAGGGTTTTCTGGAAACACCATATATTTT	many	TRBV12-3/TRBV12-4	TRBJ1-3	.
CAWNRGYNEQFF	TGTGCCTGGAACAGGGGCTACAATGAGCAGTTCTTC	few	TRBV30	TRBJ2-1	TRBD1
CSAPPATGGVEQFF	TGCAGTGCCCCTCCCGCGACAGGGGGCGTTGAGCAGTTCTTC	.	TRBV20-1	TRBJ2-1	TRBD1
CASSLGGQGKETQYF	TGTGCCAGCAGCTTAGGGGGACAGGGGAAAGAGACCCAGTACTTC	few	TRBV11-2	TRBJ2-5	TRBD1
CSARGGLVWNTQYF	TGCAGTGCTAGAGGGGGACTAGTATGGAATACGCAGTATTTT	few	TRBV20-1	TRBJ2-3	TRBD2